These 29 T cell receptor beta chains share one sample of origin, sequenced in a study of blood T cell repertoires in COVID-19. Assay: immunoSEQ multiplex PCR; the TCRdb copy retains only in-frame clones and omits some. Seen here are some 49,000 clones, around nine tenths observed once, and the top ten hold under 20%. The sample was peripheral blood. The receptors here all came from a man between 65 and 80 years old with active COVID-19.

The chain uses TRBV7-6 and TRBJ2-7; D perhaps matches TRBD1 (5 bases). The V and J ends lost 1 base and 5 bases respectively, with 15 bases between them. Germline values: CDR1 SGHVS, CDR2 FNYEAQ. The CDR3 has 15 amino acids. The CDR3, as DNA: TGTGCCAGCAGCTTAGGGGTCAGGGATCTCCACGAGCAGTACTTC. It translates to CASSLGVRDLHEQYF.

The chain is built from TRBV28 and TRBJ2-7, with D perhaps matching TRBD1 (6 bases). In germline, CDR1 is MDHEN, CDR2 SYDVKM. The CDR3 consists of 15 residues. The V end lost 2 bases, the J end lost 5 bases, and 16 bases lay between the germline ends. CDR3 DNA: TGTGCCAGCAGTTTAAAGGACAGAGGTGTCCACGAGCAGTACTTC. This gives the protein CASSLKDRGVHEQYF.

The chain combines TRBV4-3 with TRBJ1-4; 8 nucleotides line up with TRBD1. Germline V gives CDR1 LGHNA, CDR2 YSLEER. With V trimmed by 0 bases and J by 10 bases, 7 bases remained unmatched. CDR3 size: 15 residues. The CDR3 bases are TGCGCCAGCAGCCAAGATGCAGGGGGCGCAGGAAAACTGTTTTTT. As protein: CASSQDAGGAGKLFF.

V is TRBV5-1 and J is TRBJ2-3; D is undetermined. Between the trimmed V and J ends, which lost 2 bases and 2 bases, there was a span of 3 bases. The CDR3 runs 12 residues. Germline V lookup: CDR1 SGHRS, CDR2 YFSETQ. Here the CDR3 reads CASSFNTDTQYF. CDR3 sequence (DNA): TGCGCCAGCAGCTTTAACACAGATACGCAGTATTTT.

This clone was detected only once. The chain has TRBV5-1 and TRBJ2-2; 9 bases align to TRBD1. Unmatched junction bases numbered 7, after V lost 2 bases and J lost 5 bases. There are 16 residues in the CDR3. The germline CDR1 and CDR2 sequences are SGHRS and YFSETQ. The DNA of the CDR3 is TGCGCCAGCAGCTTCAGACAGGGGGGGAGGACCGGGGAGCTGTTTTTT. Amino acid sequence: CASSFRQGGRTGELFF.

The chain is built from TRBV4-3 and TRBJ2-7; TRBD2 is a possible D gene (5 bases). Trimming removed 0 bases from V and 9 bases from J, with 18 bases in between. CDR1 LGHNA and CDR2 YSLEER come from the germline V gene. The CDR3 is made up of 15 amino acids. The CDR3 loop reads CASSQDRAQLRGQYF. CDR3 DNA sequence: TGCGCCAGCAGCCAAGATCGTGCACAGCTACGGGGGCAGTACTTC.

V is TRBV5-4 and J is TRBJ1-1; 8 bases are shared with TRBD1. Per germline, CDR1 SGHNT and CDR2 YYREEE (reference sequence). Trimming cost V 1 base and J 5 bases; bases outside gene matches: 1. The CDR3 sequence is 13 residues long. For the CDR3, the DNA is TGTGCCAGCAGCTTGTACAGGGGGACTGAAGCTTTCTTT. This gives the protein CASSLYRGTEAFF. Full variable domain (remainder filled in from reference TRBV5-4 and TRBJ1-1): ETGVTQSPTHLIKTRGQQVTLRCSSQSGHNTVSWYQQALGQGPQFIFQYYREEENGRGNFPPRFSGLQFPNYSSELNVNALELDDSALYLCASSLYRGTEAFFGQGTRLTVV.

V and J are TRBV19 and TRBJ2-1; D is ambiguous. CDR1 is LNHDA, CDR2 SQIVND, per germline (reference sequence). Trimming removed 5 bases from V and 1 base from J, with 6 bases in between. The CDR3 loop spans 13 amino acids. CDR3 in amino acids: CASSPNSYNEQFF. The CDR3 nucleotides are TGTGCCAGTAGTCCCAATTCCTACAATGAGCAGTTCTTC.

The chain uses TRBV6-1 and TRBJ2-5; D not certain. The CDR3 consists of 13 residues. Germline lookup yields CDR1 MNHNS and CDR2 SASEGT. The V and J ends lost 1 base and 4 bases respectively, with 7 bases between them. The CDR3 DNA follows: TGTGCCAGCAGTGAAGTCATAGCAGAGACCCAGTACTTC. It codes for CASSEVIAETQYF.

CDR3 region: CASSQGQGARAEAFF. The CDR3 coding sequence is TGCGCCAGCAGCCAAGGGCAGGGGGCAAGGGCTGAAGCTTTCTTT. The rearrangement uses TRBV4-1 and TRBJ1-1; 8 bases fit TRBD1. The CDR3 consists of 15 residues. The trim removed 1 base at V and 6 bases at J, leaving 7 bases unmatched. Germline V gives CDR1 MGHRA, CDR2 YSYEKL.

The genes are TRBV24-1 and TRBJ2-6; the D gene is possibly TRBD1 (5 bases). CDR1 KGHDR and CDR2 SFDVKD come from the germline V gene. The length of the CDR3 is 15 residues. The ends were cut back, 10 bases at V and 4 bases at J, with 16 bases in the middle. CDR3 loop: CATASQGSGANVLTF. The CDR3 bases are TGTGCCACAGCATCCCAGGGATCCGGGGCCAACGTCCTGACTTTC.

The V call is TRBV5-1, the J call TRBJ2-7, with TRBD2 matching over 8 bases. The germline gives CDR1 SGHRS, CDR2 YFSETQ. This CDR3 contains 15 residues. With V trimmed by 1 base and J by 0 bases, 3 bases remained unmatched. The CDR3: CASSLRGGTSYEQYF. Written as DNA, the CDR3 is TGCGCCAGCAGCTTGCGGGGGGGGACCTCCTACGAGCAGTACTTC.

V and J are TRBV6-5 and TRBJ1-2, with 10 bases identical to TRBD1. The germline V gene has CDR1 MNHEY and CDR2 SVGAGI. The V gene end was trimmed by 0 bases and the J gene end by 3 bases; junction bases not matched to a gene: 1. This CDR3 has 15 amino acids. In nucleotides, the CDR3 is TGTGCCAGCAGTTACTCCGGGACAGGGGACTATGGCTACACCTTC. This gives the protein CASSYSGTGDYGYTF.

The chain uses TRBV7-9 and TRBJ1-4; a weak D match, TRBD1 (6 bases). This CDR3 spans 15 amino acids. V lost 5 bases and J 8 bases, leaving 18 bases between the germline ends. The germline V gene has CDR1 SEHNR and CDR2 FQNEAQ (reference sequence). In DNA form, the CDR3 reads TGTGCCAGCAGCCTCCGGGGGGACACAGGAGAAAAACTGTTTTTT. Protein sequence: CASSLRGDTGEKLFF.

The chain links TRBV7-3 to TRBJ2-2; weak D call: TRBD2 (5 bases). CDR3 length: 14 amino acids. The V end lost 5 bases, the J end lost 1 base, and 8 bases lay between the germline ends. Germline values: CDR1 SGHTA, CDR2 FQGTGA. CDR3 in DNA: TGTGCCAGCAGCCCGGCGGGGAACACCGGGGAGCTGTTTTTT. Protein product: CASSPAGNTGELFF.

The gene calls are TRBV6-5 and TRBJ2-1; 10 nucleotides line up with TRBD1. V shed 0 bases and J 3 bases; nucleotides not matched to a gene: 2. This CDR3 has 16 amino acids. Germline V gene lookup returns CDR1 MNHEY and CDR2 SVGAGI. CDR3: CASSYSGTGVYNEQFF. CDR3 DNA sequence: TGTGCCAGCAGTTACTCCGGGACAGGGGTCTACAATGAGCAGTTCTTC.

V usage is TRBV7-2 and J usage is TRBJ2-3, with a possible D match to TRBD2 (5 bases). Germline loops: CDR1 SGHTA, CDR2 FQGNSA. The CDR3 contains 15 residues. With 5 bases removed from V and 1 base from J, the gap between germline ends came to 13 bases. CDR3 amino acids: CASSPRFSGTDTQYF. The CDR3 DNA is TGTGCCAGCAGCCCCCGGTTTAGCGGCACAGATACGCAGTATTTT.

The CDR3 spells CSASAGTGDSPLHF. CDR3 nucleotide sequence: TGCAGTGCTAGTGCTGGGACAGGGGATTCACCCCTCCACTTT. This chain joins TRBV20-1 and TRBJ1-6; 10 bases are shared with TRBD1. The length of the CDR3 is 14 residues. V shed 3 bases, J shed 8 bases, and the junction held 4 bases outside the gene matches. Germline V gene lookup returns CDR1 DFQATT and CDR2 SNEGSKA (reference sequence).

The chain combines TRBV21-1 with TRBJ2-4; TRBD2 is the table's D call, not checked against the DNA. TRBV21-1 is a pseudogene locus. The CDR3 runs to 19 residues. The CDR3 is CASSKGVVGGSPAKNIQYF. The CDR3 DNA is TGTGCCAGCAGCAAAGGTGTGGTCGGCGGGAGCCCAGCCAAAAACATTCAGTACTTC.

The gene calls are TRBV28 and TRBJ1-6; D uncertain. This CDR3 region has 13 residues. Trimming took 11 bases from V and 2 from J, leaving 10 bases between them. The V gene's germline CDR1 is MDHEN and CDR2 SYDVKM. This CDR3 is CAYKSAYNSPLHF. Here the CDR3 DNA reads TGTGCCTATAAATCCGCCTATAATTCACCCCTCCACTTT.

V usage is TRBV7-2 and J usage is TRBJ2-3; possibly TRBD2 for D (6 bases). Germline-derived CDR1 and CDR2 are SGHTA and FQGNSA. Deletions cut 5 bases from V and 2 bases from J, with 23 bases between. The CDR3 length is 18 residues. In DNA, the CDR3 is TGTGCCAGCAGCCCGCGGGAACTCCGGGGTCCCTTCACAGATACGCAGTATTTT. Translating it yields CASSPRELRGPFTDTQYF.

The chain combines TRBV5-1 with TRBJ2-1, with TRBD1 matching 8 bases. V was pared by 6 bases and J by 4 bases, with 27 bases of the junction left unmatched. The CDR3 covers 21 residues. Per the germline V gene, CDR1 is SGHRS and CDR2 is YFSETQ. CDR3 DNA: TGCGCCAGCACCCCCGACCTCGGACAGGGCTTGTTCTTTGGGGGATACAATGAGCAGTTCTTC. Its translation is CASTPDLGQGLFFGGYNEQFF.

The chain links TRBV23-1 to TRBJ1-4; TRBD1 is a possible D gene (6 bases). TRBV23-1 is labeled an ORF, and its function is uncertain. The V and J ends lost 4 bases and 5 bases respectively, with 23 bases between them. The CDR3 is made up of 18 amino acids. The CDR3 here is CASSPRSQGLTENEKLFF. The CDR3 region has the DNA TGCGCCAGCAGTCCGAGGTCACAGGGCCTTACGGAGAATGAAAAACTGTTTTTT.

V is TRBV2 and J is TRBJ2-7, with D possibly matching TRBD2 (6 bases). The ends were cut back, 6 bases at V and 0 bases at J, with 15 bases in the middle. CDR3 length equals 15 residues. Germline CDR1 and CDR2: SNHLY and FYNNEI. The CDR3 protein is CASREGGTGSYEQYF. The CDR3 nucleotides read TGTGCCAGCAGGGAGGGTGGAACGGGCTCCTACGAGCAGTACTTC.

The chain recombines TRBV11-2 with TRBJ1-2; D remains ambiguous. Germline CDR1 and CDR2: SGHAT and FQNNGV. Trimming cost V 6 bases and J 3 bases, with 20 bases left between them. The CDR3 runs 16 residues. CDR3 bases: TGTGCCAGCAGGACCCCAGGACGGGGAACCTACTATGGCTACACCTTC. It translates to CASRTPGRGTYYGYTF.

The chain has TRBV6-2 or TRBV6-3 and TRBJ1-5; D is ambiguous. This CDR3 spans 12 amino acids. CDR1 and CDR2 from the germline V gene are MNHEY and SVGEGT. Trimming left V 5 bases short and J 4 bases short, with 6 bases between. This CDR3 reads CASSRRNQPQHF. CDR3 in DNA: TGTGCCAGCAGTCGCAGAAATCAGCCCCAGCATTTT.

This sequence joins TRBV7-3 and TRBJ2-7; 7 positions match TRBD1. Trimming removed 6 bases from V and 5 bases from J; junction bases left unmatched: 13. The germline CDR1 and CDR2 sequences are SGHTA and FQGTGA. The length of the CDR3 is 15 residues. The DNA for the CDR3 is TGTGCCAGCAGTCCCAGGAAGACAGGGTTTCACGAGCAGTACTTC. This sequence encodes CASSPRKTGFHEQYF.

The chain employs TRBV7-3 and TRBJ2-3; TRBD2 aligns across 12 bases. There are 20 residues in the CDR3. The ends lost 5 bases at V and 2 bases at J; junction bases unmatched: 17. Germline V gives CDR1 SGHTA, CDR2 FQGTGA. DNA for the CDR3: TGTGCCAGCAGCCCACACGGACTACGGACTAGCGGGACCCACACAGATACGCAGTATTTT. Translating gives CASSPHGLRTSGTHTDTQYF.

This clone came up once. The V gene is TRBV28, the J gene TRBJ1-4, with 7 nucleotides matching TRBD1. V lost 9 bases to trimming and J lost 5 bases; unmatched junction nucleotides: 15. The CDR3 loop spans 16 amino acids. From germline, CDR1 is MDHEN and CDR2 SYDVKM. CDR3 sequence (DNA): TGTGCCAGTTTAACCTGGACGACAGGGCAGAATGAAAAACTGTTTTTT. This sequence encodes CASLTWTTGQNEKLFF.